The clone carrying this T cell receptor beta chain has a count of ten or more. Its antigen remains unknown. It was RNA transcripts that yielded the amplified TCR beta CDR3 regions. First-round RT-PCR with HTBI primers amplified the TCR CDR3 region. One entry per CDR3 protein, called by TCRdb with MiXCR from the multiplex PCR reads. This sample has some 510,000 distinct CDR3 sequences; more than 20% occur once, and the top ten carry about 30%. Stable Graves' hyperthyroidism denoted no ophthalmopathy progression over 18 months. PBMCs stemmed from over 7.5 ml fresh peripheral blood. This entry is derived from a study of T cells in Graves' hyperthyroidism and ophthalmopathy. Study-level results: Most thyroid-expanded clonotypes above 0.001 were also found in blood.

The ends were cut back, 7 bases at V and 3 bases at J, with 15 bases in the middle. The CDR3 loop spans 14 amino acids. The V gene is TRBV12-3 or TRBV12-4, the J gene TRBJ1-2; D is ambiguous. The TCR originated in a young man with Graves' hyperthyroidism. The sequencing sample was made of blood. CDR3 residues: CASTPFKGYYGYTF. In DNA, the CDR3 is TGTGCCAGCACTCCCTTTAAGGGATACTATGGCTACACCTTC.